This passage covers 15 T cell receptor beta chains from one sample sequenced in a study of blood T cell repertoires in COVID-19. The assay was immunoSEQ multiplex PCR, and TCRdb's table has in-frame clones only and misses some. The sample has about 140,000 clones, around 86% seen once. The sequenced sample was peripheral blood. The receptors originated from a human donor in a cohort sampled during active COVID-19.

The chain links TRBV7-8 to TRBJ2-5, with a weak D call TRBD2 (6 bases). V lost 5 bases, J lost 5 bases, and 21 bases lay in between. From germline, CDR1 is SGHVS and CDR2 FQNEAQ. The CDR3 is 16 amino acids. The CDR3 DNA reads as TGTGCCAGCAGCGACCTTTTGGGAGGCCAGAGGGAGACCCAGTACTTC. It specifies CASSDLLGGQRETQYF.

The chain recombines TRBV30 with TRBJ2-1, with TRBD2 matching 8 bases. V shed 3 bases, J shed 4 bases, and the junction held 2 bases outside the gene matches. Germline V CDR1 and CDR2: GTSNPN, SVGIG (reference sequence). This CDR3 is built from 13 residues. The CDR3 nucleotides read TGTGCCTGGAGCGGGGGGGTGTACAATGAGCAGTTCTTC. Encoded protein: CAWSGGVYNEQFF.

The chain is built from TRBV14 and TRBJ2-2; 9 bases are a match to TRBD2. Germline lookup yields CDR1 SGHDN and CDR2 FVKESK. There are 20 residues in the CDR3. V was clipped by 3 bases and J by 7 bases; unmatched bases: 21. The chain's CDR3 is CASSHLMGSVAGDNIGELFF. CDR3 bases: TGTGCCAGCAGCCATTTAATGGGATCAGTAGCGGGAGACAATATCGGGGAGCTGTTTTTT.

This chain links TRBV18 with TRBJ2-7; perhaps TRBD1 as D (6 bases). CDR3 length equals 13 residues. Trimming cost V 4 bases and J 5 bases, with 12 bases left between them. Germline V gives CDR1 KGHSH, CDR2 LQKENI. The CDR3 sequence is CASSLRDKNEQYF. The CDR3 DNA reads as TGTGCCAGCTCACTTAGGGACAAGAACGAGCAGTACTTC.

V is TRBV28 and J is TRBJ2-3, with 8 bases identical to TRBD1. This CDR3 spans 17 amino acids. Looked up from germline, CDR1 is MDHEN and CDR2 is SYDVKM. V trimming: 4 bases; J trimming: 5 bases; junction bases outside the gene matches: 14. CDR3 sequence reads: CASSSQGAGMHGDTQYF. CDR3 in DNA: TGTGCCAGCAGTTCCCAGGGGGCAGGGATGCACGGAGATACGCAGTATTTT.

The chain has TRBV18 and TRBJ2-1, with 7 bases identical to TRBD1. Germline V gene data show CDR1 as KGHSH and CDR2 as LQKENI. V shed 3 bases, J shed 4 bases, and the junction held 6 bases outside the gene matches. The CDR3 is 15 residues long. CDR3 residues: CASSPLGTDYNEQFF. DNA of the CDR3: TGTGCCAGCTCACCCCTCGGGACAGATTACAATGAGCAGTTCTTC.

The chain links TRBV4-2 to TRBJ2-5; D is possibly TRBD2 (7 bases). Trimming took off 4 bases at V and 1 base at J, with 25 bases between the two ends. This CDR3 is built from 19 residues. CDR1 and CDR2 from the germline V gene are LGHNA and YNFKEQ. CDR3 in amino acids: CASSRSTLLLGGPQETQYF. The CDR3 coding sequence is TGTGCCAGCAGCCGCAGCACATTACTTCTCGGGGGGCCCCAAGAGACCCAGTACTTC.

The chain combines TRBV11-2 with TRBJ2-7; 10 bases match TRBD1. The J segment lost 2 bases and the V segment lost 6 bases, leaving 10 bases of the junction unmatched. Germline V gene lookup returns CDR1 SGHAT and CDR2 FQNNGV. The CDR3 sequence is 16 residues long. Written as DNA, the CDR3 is TGTGCCAGCAGGATACCGGGACAGGGGAATGCCTACGAGCAGTACTTC. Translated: CASRIPGQGNAYEQYF.

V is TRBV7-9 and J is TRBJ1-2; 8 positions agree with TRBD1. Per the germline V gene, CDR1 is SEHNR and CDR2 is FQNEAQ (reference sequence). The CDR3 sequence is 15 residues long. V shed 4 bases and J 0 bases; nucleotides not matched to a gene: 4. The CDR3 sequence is CASSYGQGPNYGYTF. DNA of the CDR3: TGTGCCAGCAGCTACGGACAGGGCCCTAACTATGGCTACACCTTC.

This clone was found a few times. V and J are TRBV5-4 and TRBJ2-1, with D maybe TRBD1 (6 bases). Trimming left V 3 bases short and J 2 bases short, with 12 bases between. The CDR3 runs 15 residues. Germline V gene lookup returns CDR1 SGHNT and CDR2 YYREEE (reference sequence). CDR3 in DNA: TGTGCCAGCAGCTCCAGCCGGGACACCTACAATGAGCAGTTCTTC. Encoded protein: CASSSSRDTYNEQFF.

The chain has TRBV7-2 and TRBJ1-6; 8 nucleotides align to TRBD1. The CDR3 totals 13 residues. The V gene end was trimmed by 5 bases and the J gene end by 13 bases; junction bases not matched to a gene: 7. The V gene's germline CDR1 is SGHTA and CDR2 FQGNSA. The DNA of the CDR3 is TGTGCCAGCAGCCAGGAGACAGGGGTTCCCCTCCACTTT. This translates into CASSQETGVPLHF.

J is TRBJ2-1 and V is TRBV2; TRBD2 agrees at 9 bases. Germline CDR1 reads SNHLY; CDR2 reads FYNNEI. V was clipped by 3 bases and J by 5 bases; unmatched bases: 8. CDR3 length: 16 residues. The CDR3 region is CASSEGAAGGNNEQFF. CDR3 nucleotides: TGTGCCAGCAGTGAGGGGGCAGCGGGGGGCAACAATGAGCAGTTCTTC.

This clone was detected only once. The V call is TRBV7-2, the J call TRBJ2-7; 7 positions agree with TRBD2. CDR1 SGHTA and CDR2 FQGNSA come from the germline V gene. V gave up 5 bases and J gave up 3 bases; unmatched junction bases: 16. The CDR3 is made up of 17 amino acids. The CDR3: CASSPSLLGGRNYEQYF. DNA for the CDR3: TGTGCCAGCAGCCCGAGCCTACTCGGCGGGAGAAACTACGAGCAGTACTTC.

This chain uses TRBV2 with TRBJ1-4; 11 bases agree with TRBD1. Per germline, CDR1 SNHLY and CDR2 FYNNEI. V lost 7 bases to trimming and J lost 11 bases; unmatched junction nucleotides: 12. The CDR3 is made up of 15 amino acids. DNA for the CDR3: TGTGCCAGCAACCTACGGACAGGGGGCGCGGGGAAACTGTTTTTT. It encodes CASNLRTGGAGKLFF.

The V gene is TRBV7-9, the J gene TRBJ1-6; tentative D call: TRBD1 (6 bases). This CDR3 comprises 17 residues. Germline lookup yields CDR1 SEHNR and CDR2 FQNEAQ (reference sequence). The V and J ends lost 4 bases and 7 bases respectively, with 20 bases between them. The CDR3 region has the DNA TGTGCCAGCAGCTCACACGCAGGGGTCCAGGGCAATTCACCCCTCCACTTT. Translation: CASSSHAGVQGNSPLHF.